Presented here are 32 T cell receptor beta chains from one specimen sequenced in a study of T cell responses to AZD1222 COVID-19 vaccine. Profiled with immunoSEQ multiplex PCR; TCRdb holds only in-frame clones, not every one. This sample carries 130,000 to 150,000 clones, roughly 93% of them seen once, and the ten largest clones take about 12%. The sample was peripheral blood, taken after recovery from COVID-19. The receptor source for this set is an adult who had recovered from COVID-19.

The rearrangement uses TRBV3-1 (or the pseudogene TRBV3-2) and TRBJ2-3; D perhaps matches TRBD2 (5 bases). Trimming removed 5 bases at V and 1 base at J, with 7 bases between. The germline V gene encodes CDR1 LGHDT and CDR2 YNNKEL (reference sequence). CDR3 length: 13 amino acids. CDR3 DNA: TGTGCCAGCAGCGTTAGCGGCACAGATACGCAGTATTTT. Its protein product is CASSVSGTDTQYF.

This rearrangement joins TRBV10-2 to TRBJ2-7; 10 bases are shared with TRBD2. The CDR3 runs to 15 residues. The germline gives CDR1 WSHSY, CDR2 SAAADI. V was clipped by 3 bases and J by 2 bases; unmatched bases: 4. The CDR3 loop reads CASSESLAGAYEQYF. Here the CDR3 DNA reads TGCGCCAGCAGTGAAAGTCTAGCGGGAGCCTACGAGCAGTACTTC.

This chain joins TRBV11-3 and TRBJ1-5; D unclear. Germline V gene sequence: CDR1 SGHNT, CDR2 YENEEA. The CDR3 covers 16 residues. V was pared by 10 bases and J by 0 bases, with 19 bases between. The chain's CDR3 is CANRTLRAYSNQPQHF. Written as DNA, the CDR3 is TGTGCCAACCGGACTCTTAGGGCCTATAGCAATCAGCCCCAGCATTTT.

The rearrangement joins TRBV7-5 to TRBJ1-3; TRBD1, as called in the table, went unchecked against the DNA. TRBV7-5 is classified as a pseudogene. The length of the CDR3 is 18 residues. The CDR3 is CARSLTRAGPHSGNTIYF. CDR3 nucleotide sequence: TGTGCCAGAAGCTTAACCAGGGCAGGACCTCACTCTGGAAACACCATATATTTT.

The chain uses TRBV7-8 and TRBJ1-4; D unresolved. The CDR3 has 13 residues. Trimming left V 5 bases short and J 8 bases short, with 12 bases between. Germline CDR1 is SGHVS and CDR2 is FQNEAQ. The CDR3 nucleotides read TGTGCCAGCAGCCCCCTCCGACGGGAAAAACTGTTTTTT. This sequence encodes CASSPLRREKLFF.

The chain combines TRBV6-5 with TRBJ1-1; D remains unclear. V lost 4 bases to trimming and J lost 6 bases, with 6 bases between them. The CDR3 consists of 11 residues. Looked up from germline, CDR1 is MNHEY and CDR2 is SVGAGI. The CDR3 is CASSSRSEAFF. CDR3 nucleotide sequence: TGTGCCAGCAGTTCCCGATCTGAAGCTTTCTTT.

This clone has a single count. The CDR3 coding sequence is TGTGCCACCCACGGACAGATTTCCTACAATGAGCAGTTCTTC. It is translated as CATHGQISYNEQFF. V is TRBV28 and J is TRBJ2-1; tentative D call: TRBD1 (6 bases). CDR3 length: 14 amino acids. V was shortened by 10 bases and J by 1 base, with 14 bases between the two germline ends. Germline V lookup: CDR1 MDHEN, CDR2 SYDVKM.

CDR3 sequence (DNA): TGTGCCAGCAGTGAACAGGGGACAGATACGCAGTATTTT. This translates into CASSEQGTDTQYF. V is TRBV6-1 and J is TRBJ2-3; D might be TRBD1 (6 bases). The CDR3 extends over 13 amino acids. CDR1 is MNHNS and CDR2 is SASEGT in the germline V gene. The V end lost 2 bases, the J end lost 3 bases, and 6 bases lay between the germline ends.

Concerning this clone: No DNA is shown, since the ends of the CDR3 on it are uncertain; the CDR3 is the one TCRdb lists. V gene TRBV19 combines with J gene TRBJ2-3; the D call in the table, TRBD2, was not verified against the DNA. CDR1 and CDR2 (germline): LNHDA, SQIVND (reference sequence). The CDR3 totals 14 residues, both ends included. This CDR3 is CASTSGGPVDTQYF.

V and J are TRBV6-5 and TRBJ2-2; no clear D. The CDR3 length is 15 residues. Germline V CDR1 and CDR2: MNHEY, SVGAGI. With 8 bases removed from V and 5 bases from J, the gap between germline ends came to 18 bases. The CDR3 DNA reads as TGTGCCAGCTCAAGATCAGGAAAGGAGACCGGGGAGCTGTTTTTT. It yields the protein CASSRSGKETGELFF.

The gene calls are TRBV6-5 and TRBJ2-2; D is perhaps TRBD2 (6 bases). The CDR3 is 13 amino acids. From germline, CDR1 is MNHEY and CDR2 SVGAGI. Trimming took 6 bases from V and 3 from J, leaving 8 bases between them. The CDR3 DNA follows: TGTGCCAGCAGGTTAGCGGACACCGGGGAGCTGTTTTTT. It translates to CASRLADTGELFF.

Of note for this clone: A junction boundary mismatches the germline segment, possibly from a read error. The CDR3 region has the DNA TGTGCCAGCAGTGACTCAAAACCAGGGGACTATGGCTACACCTTC. Residues: CASSDSKPGDYGYTF. The chain joins TRBV6-5 to TRBJ1-2, with D perhaps matching TRBD1 (6 bases). The length of the CDR3 is 15 residues. Per germline, CDR1 MNHEY and CDR2 SVGAGI.

This chain joins TRBV7-8 and TRBJ2-1, with 10 bases matching TRBD2. CDR3 length: 16 residues. Trimming at V came to 4 bases and at J to 0 bases, leaving 3 bases not matched to a gene. Germline V gene lookup returns CDR1 SGHVS and CDR2 FQNEAQ. In DNA, the CDR3 is TGTGCCAGCAGCTCACTAGCGGGACGCTCCTACAATGAGCAGTTCTTC. Its translation: CASSSLAGRSYNEQFF. The variable domain in full, completed from reference TRBV7-8 and TRBJ2-1, reads GAGVSQSPRYKVAKRGQDVALRCDPISGHVSLFWYQQALGQGPEFLTYFQNEAQLDKSGLPSDRFFAERPEGSVSTLKIQRTQQEDSAVYLCASSSLAGRSYNEQFFGPGTRLTVL.

J is TRBJ2-7 and V is TRBV19, with TRBD2 matching 7 bases. Germline assignment: CDR1 LNHDA and CDR2 SQIVND (reference sequence). The CDR3 extends over 14 amino acids. After removal of 3 bases from V and 2 bases from J, the junction contained 4 bases not matched to a gene. Here the CDR3 reads CASSMSGETYEQYF. CDR3 coding DNA: TGTGCCAGTAGTATGAGCGGGGAAACCTACGAGCAGTACTTC.

The chain has TRBV11-2 and TRBJ2-7, with D unresolved. Trimming shortened V by 1 base and J by 3 bases, and 16 bases separated the two germline ends. Germline values: CDR1 SGHAT, CDR2 FQNNGV. The CDR3 contains 16 residues. CDR3 nucleotides: TGTGCCAGCAGCTTAGTTCCCCCTCCTCTCCTCTACGAGCAGTACTTC. This sequence encodes CASSLVPPPLLYEQYF.

This sequence joins TRBV28 and TRBJ2-7; 11 bases fit TRBD2. Germline V gives CDR1 MDHEN, CDR2 SYDVKM. The CDR3 totals 17 residues. J gave up 0 bases and V 3 bases, and 7 bases lay outside the gene matches. The CDR3 reads CASSFSRLAGLSYEQYF. CDR3 bases: TGTGCCAGCAGTTTCTCCCGACTAGCGGGGCTCTCCTACGAGCAGTACTTC.

This chain uses TRBV7-3 with TRBJ2-3; TRBD2 agrees at 7 bases. The trim removed 4 bases at V and 0 bases at J, leaving 7 bases unmatched. The CDR3 sequence is 16 residues long. CDR1 is SGHTA, CDR2 FQGTGA, per germline. The CDR3 is CASSWGSGPSTDTQYF. For the CDR3, the DNA is TGTGCCAGCAGCTGGGGTAGCGGGCCCAGCACAGATACGCAGTATTTT.

The chain couples TRBV28 to TRBJ2-7, with 8 bases matching TRBD2. The CDR3 sequence is 14 residues long. Germline assignment: CDR1 MDHEN and CDR2 SYDVKM. V trimming: 6 bases; J trimming: 2 bases; junction bases outside the gene matches: 6. CDR3: CASRVKGLAYEQYF. The CDR3 bases are TGTGCCAGCAGGGTTAAGGGACTAGCCTACGAGCAGTACTTC.

The V and J genes are TRBV3-1 (or the pseudogene TRBV3-2) and TRBJ1-1, with 8 bases lining up with TRBD1. The CDR3 length is 13 residues. Germline V gene data show CDR1 as LGHDT and CDR2 as YNNKEL (reference sequence). Germline trimming cut 8 bases from V and 3 bases from J; bases unmatched to any gene: 5. This chain's CDR3 is CASGQGRDTEAFF. DNA for the CDR3: TGTGCCAGCGGACAGGGTAGGGACACTGAAGCTTTCTTT.

The chain has TRBV14 and TRBJ1-1, with D uncertain. V dropped 0 bases and J dropped 4 bases, with 15 bases sitting between them. The germline V gene has CDR1 SGHDN and CDR2 FVKESK. CDR3 length equals 16 residues. CDR3 region: CASSQEGSPRSTEAFF. DNA of the CDR3: TGTGCCAGCAGCCAAGAAGGCTCACCAAGGAGCACTGAAGCTTTCTTT.

The V call is TRBV29-1, the J call TRBJ2-1; D is possibly TRBD1 or TRBD2 (6 bases each). Trimming took off 5 bases at V and 7 bases at J, with 18 bases between the two ends. The CDR3 length is 14 residues. Germline V lookup: CDR1 SQVTM, CDR2 ANQGSEA. The CDR3 loop is CSVLGHTGRNEQFF. CDR3 sequence (DNA): TGCAGCGTTTTAGGGCATACAGGGAGGAATGAGCAGTTCTTC.

The V call is TRBV21-1, the J call TRBJ1-1; no DNA check was done on the table's D call, TRBD1. TRBV21-1 is given as a pseudogene. The CDR3 is 17 amino acids. Written as DNA, the CDR3 is TGTGCCAGCAGCAAAGAAGAGGGTGGCAGGGGCTACACTGAAGCTTTCTTT. Protein sequence: CASSKEEGGRGYTEAFF.

The sample holds one count of this clone. This chain connects TRBV2 to TRBJ2-7; 16 bases are shared with TRBD2. This CDR3 has 17 amino acids. Germline V gives CDR1 SNHLY, CDR2 FYNNEI. The V segment lost 7 bases and the J segment 1 base; nucleotides outside the gene matches: 7. CDR3 protein: CASNPGTSGRASYEQYF. The CDR3 DNA sequence: TGTGCCAGCAACCCCGGGACTAGCGGGAGGGCGTCCTACGAGCAGTACTTC.

This chain connects TRBV6-1 to TRBJ2-1; 11 nucleotides match TRBD2. Unmatched junction bases numbered 3, after V lost 2 bases and J lost 6 bases. The V gene's germline CDR1 is MNHNS and CDR2 SASEGT. This CDR3 region has 15 residues. CDR3: CASSEKLAGVNEQFF. The CDR3 nucleotides are TGTGCCAGCAGTGAAAAACTAGCGGGAGTCAATGAGCAGTTCTTC.

This chain uses TRBV13 with TRBJ1-2; D remains ambiguous. From germline, CDR1 is PRHDT and CDR2 FYEKMQ (reference sequence). Trimming stripped 1 base from V and 4 bases from J, with 16 bases between. The CDR3 is made up of 16 amino acids. CDR3 sequence reads: CASSLEGGTNSYGYTF. In DNA form, the CDR3 reads TGTGCCAGCAGCTTAGAGGGCGGAACGAACTCCTATGGCTACACCTTC.

V usage is TRBV4-1 and J usage is TRBJ2-3; perhaps TRBD1 as D (6 bases). Trimming removed 4 bases from V and 0 bases from J, with 17 bases in between. The length of the CDR3 is 17 residues. Germline loops: CDR1 MGHRA, CDR2 YSYEKL. The CDR3 DNA follows: TGCGCCAGCAGCCTATCGGGGCAGGGGTTTAGCACAGATACGCAGTATTTT. Amino acid sequence: CASSLSGQGFSTDTQYF.

The rearrangement joins TRBV18 to TRBJ2-7, with TRBD2 matching over 8 bases. Germline CDR1 is KGHSH and CDR2 is LQKENI. The CDR3 runs to 16 residues. The V and J ends lost 5 bases and 3 bases, in that order; junction bases with no gene match: 12. The DNA for the CDR3 is TGTGCCAGCTCAGCCGGCGGGACTAGAGCGATCTACGAGCAGTACTTC. It yields the protein CASSAGGTRAIYEQYF.

Remarks on this clone: This CDR3 is also generated by other DNA sequences in the sample. The chain employs TRBV5-1 and TRBJ1-1; D is unclear. Trimming took 0 bases from V and 2 from J, leaving 8 bases between them. This CDR3 comprises 14 residues. Germline V lookup: CDR1 SGHRS, CDR2 YFSETQ. The CDR3 DNA sequence: TGCGCCAGCAGCTTGGAGCGGGGAAACACTGAAGCTTTCTTT. Amino acids: CASSLERGNTEAFF.

The gene calls are TRBV6-5 and TRBJ2-1; D uncertain. Trimming left V 5 bases short and J 2 bases short, with 13 bases between. The germline V gene has CDR1 MNHEY and CDR2 SVGAGI. The CDR3 spans 15 residues. The CDR3 DNA is TGTGCCAGCAGTCCTTCCGGTAGACCCTACAATGAGCAGTTCTTC. This gives the protein CASSPSGRPYNEQFF.

The V and J genes are TRBV5-8 and TRBJ1-5; D call uncertain. Germline V gives CDR1 SGHTS, CDR2 YDEGEE. The CDR3 has 12 amino acids. The V end lost 2 bases, the J end lost 4 bases, and 4 bases lay between the germline ends. The CDR3 DNA follows: TGTGCCAGCAGCTTAGTAAATCAGCCCCAGCATTTT. Translating gives CASSLVNQPQHF.

This clone was picked up a small number of times. The rearrangement uses TRBV5-4 and TRBJ1-1; D is ambiguous. This CDR3 is built from 13 residues. CDR1 and CDR2 from the germline V gene are SGHNT and YYREEE (reference sequence). Trimming shortened V by 0 bases and J by 4 bases, and 7 bases separated the two germline ends. The CDR3 coding sequence is TGTGCCAGCAGCTTGGTGGGATCCACTGAAGCTTTCTTT. This codes for CASSLVGSTEAFF.

The chain is built from TRBV19 and TRBJ1-1; D possibly corresponds to TRBD1 (6 bases). Germline-derived CDR1 and CDR2 are LNHDA and SQIVND (reference sequence). The V end lost 6 bases, the J end lost 3 bases, and 17 bases lay between the germline ends. This CDR3 region has 15 residues. The DNA of the CDR3 is TGTGCCAGTAGCCCGACAGGAATTGTACACACTGAAGCTTTCTTT. Translation gives CASSPTGIVHTEAFF.